The entry below gives a single T cell receptor beta chain sequence along with its context. Its target is unknown. V lost 6 bases and J lost 6; bases outside the gene matches: 12. The CDR3 is 15 residues long. Germline CDR1 and CDR2: MGHDK and SYGVNS. These data originate in a study of shared clonotypes between healthy human individuals. General study points: Compared with clonotypes that all four donors shared, non-shared clonotypes had lower generation probabilities. Rarefaction exposed incomplete sorted-subset sequencing despite large depth.

The run depth of the assay was deep. Assay: immunoSEQ multiplex PCR; the TCRdb copy retains only in-frame clones and omits some. Of millions of clones in the sample, around 95% are singletons; the top ten hold 0.13%. The sequence came from a man between 18 and 29 years old in good health. Sequencing used naive CD4+ T cells sorted from blood. Subset specified: CD45RA+ positively selected. The chain carries TRBV25-1 and TRBJ1-1; 8 bases agree with TRBD1. This CDR3 is CASSVRTGSGAEAFF. The CDR3 bases are TGTGCCAGCAGCGTCCGGACAGGGTCCGGAGCTGAAGCTTTCTTT.